This T cell receptor beta chain was sequenced during a study of T cells in localized non-small cell lung cancer. Study-wide results and caveats: A median of approximately 57 clones ranked among the top 100 in tumor appeared in adjacent lung. The highest T cell clonality was in uninvolved adjacent lung, above tumor.

Comment on this clone: Its antigen remains unknown.

The table came from immunoSEQ multiplex PCR; TCRdb's copy has only in-frame clones and leaves some out. This repertoire shows about 4,800 clones, under 60% found once; its top ten account for 3.8%. CDR1 MDHEN and CDR2 SYDVKM come from the germline V gene. The CDR3 has 15 residues. V was shortened by 8 bases and J by 3 bases, with 16 bases between the two germline ends. This TCR came from a male donor aged 60 or older with stage I squamous cell lung carcinoma. The rearrangement uses TRBV28 and TRBJ1-4; D unclear. Material: lymph node tissue, obtained before any cancer treatment. The CDR3 here is CASVWGSSANEKLFF. The CDR3 DNA sequence: TGTGCCAGCGTTTGGGGTAGTTCGGCTAATGAAAAACTGTTTTTT.